The clone carrying this T cell receptor (beta chain) has a count of ten or more. Its antigen is unidentified. The data derive from a study of T cell repertoires in cytomegalovirus infection. TCRdb itself ran the reads through MiXCR, one entry per CDR3 protein. The repertoire holds approximately 110,000 distinct CDR3 sequences, with under 50% as singletons. Regarding the study as a whole: Cumulative public TCR beta family frequency identified carriers of CMV plus the relevant HLA.

The CDR3 sequence is 15 residues long. V gave up 3 bases and J gave up 11 bases, with 23 bases separating them. Germline V gene data show CDR1 as SNHLY and CDR2 as FYNNEI. V and J are TRBV2 and TRBJ2-7, with unresolved D. The sequences come from CD8+ T cells from cultured PBMCs, collected from culture after CMV antigen stimulation. This clonotype was obtained from a human donor in good health (CMV status not recorded). Some clones in this sample may be carry-over from other donors' samples. The CDR3 bases are TGTGCCAGCAGTGATGGGCCTGGCTCGACGAGGCCAGAGTACTTC. It codes for CASSDGPGSTRPEYF.